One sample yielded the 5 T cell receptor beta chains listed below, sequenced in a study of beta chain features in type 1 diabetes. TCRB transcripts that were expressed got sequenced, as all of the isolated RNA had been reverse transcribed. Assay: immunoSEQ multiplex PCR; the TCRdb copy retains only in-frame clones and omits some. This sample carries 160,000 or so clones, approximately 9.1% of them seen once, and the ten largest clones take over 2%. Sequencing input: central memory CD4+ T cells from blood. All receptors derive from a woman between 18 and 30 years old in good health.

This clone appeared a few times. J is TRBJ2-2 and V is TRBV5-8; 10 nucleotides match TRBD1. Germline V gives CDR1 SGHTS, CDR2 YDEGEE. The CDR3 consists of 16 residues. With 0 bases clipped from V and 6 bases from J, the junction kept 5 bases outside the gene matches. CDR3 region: CASSLAGTGASGELFF. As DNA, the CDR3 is TGTGCCAGCAGCTTGGCGGGGACAGGGGCGTCCGGGGAGCTGTTTTTT.

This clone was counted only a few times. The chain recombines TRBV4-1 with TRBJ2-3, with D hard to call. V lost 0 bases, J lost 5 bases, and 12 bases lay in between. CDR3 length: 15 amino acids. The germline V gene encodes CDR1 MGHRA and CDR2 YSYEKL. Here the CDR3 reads CASSQDSPARDTQYF. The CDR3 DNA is TGCGCCAGCAGCCAAGACTCACCAGCGAGAGATACGCAGTATTTT.

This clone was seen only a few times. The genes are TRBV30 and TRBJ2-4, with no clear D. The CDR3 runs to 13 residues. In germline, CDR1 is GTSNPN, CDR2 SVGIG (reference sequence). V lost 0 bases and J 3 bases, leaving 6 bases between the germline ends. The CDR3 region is CAWSVPGKNIQYF. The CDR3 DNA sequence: TGTGCCTGGAGTGTCCCGGGCAAAAACATTCAGTACTTC.

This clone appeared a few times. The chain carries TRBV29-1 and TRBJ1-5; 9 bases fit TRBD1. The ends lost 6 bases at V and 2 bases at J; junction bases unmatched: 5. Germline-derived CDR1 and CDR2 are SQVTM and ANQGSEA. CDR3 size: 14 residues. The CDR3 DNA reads TGCAGCGTCACAGGGGGCATGGGCAATCAGCCCCAGCATTTT. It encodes CSVTGGMGNQPQHF.

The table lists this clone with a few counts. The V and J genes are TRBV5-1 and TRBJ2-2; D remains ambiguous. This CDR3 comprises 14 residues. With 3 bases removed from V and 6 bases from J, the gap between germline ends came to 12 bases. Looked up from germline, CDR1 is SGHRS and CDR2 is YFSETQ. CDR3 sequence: CASSYGSRSGELFF. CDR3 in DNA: TGCGCCAGCAGCTACGGGTCACGGTCCGGGGAGCTGTTTTTT. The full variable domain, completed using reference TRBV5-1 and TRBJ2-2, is KAGVTQTPRYLIKTRGQQVTLSCSPISGHRSVSWYQQTPGQGLQFLFEYFSETQRNKGNFPGRFSGRQFSNSRSEMNVSTLELGDSALYLCASSYGSRSGELFFGEGSRLTVL.